The 32 T cell receptor beta chains presented below share a single source sample, sequenced in a study of prognosis after radiotherapy for stage I lung cancer. Multiplex PCR, run in two rounds, amplified TCR beta CDR3 from genomic DNA. Initially, in first-round PCR, primers specific to each TRBV and TRBJ gene were used. TCRdb re-called the multiplex PCR reads through MiXCR, storing one row per CDR3 protein. The sample includes 11,000 to 15,000 distinct CDR3 sequences, 50% to 60% of them seen just once. The specimen comprised PBMCs, sampled before or after stereotactic body radiation therapy (not recorded which). The receptors come from a donor aged 50 or older with non-small cell lung cancer.

This clonotype was found once. This may arise from a read error, as a much more abundant clone is one base away. The chain carries TRBV14 and TRBJ2-5, with D possibly being TRBD2 (5 bases). Trimming stripped 6 bases from V and 7 bases from J, with 18 bases between. The length of the CDR3 is 14 residues. Germline V gene data show CDR1 as SGHDN and CDR2 as FVKESK. This CDR3 reads CASSLTRMGATQYF. DNA for the CDR3: TGTGCCAGCAGTCTTACACGAATGGGAGCGACCCAGTACTTC.

The genes are TRBV28 and TRBJ1-2; 7 bases agree with TRBD1. V trimming: 6 bases; J trimming: 5 bases; junction bases outside the gene matches: 6. CDR1 and CDR2 (germline): MDHEN, SYDVKM. The CDR3 is 13 residues long. Written as DNA, the CDR3 is TGTGCCAGCAGGCCCGGGACAGCGTATGGCTACACCTTC. Encoded protein: CASRPGTAYGYTF.

Concerning this clonotype: The germline gene is not matched at one end of the junction; a read error may be the cause. The chain combines TRBV10-3 with TRBJ2-3; D remains unclear. The length of the CDR3 is 15 residues. Germline V CDR1 and CDR2: ENHRY, SYGVKD. The CDR3 reads CASSFTSASTDTQYF. CDR3 nucleotide sequence: TGTGCCAGCAGTTTTACATCGGCTAGCACAGATACGCAGTATTTT.

The chain has TRBV6-5 and TRBJ2-5; D unclear. Germline CDR1 MNHEY, CDR2 SVGAGI. Trimming stripped 4 bases from V and 7 bases from J, with 16 bases between. The CDR3 consists of 14 residues. DNA of the CDR3: TGTGCCAGCAGTTTAGACTGGATCCGGGCGACCCAGTACTTC. This encodes CASSLDWIRATQYF.

The chain combines TRBV11-1 with TRBJ1-1; perhaps TRBD1 as D (5 bases). V was clipped by 5 bases and J by 3 bases, with 13 bases between them. The length of the CDR3 is 14 residues. Germline values: CDR1 SGHAT, CDR2 FQDESV (reference sequence). In DNA form, the CDR3 reads TGTGCCAGCAGCCCTGGGGGAGGTTACACTGAAGCTTTCTTT. It yields the protein CASSPGGGYTEAFF. The complete variable domain, with remaining parts taken from reference TRBV11-1 and TRBJ1-1, reads EAEVAQSPRYKITEKSQAVAFWCDPISGHATLYWYRQILGQGPELLVQFQDESVVDDSQLPKDRFSAERLKGVDSTLKIQPAELGDSAMYLCASSPGGGYTEAFFGQGTRLTVV.

Many counts were recorded for this clonotype. The rearrangement uses TRBV2 and TRBJ2-5; D perhaps matches TRBD2 (6 bases). The V gene's germline CDR1 is SNHLY and CDR2 FYNNEI. CDR3 size: 14 residues. V was clipped by 3 bases and J by 6 bases, with 14 bases between them. CDR3 nucleotides: TGTGCCAGCAGTGAGGGACTTAAAAAGAAGACCCAGTACTTC. Residues: CASSEGLKKKTQYF.

This clonotype was recorded many times. V and J are TRBV4-1 and TRBJ2-1; D remains unclear. This CDR3 has 15 residues. Germline V gives CDR1 MGHRA, CDR2 YSYEKL. Between the trimmed V and J ends, which lost 2 bases and 0 bases, there was a span of 8 bases. The CDR3 coding sequence is TGCGCCAGCAGCCAAAACCCGAGCTCCTACAATGAGCAGTTCTTC. This gives the protein CASSQNPSSYNEQFF.

This clonotype was seen a single time. Germline and junction disagree at one end, which may indicate a read error. The J gene is TRBJ1-2, the V gene TRBV27, with D possibly being TRBD1 (5 bases). Germline V gene lookup returns CDR1 MNHEY and CDR2 SMNVEV (reference sequence). The CDR3 length is 13 residues. This CDR3 is CASSFQGDYVYTF. Here the CDR3 DNA reads TGTGCCAGCAGTTTTCAGGGCGACTATGTCTACACCTTC.

The chain employs TRBV7-2 and TRBJ1-1; D ambiguous. Germline CDR1 SGHTA, CDR2 FQGNSA. This CDR3 is 14 amino acids long. V was shortened by 1 base and J by 5 bases, with 11 bases between the two germline ends. This CDR3 reads CASSLGRGLTEAFF. The CDR3 region has the DNA TGTGCCAGCAGCTTAGGCAGAGGTTTGACTGAAGCTTTCTTT.

A single count supports this clonotype. Just one base apart from a much larger clone, this may be a read error. This sequence joins TRBV7-3 and TRBJ1-2, with D possibly TRBD1 on 6 matching bases. This CDR3 has 13 residues. CDR1 and CDR2 from the germline V gene are SGHTA and FQGTGA. CDR3 sequence (DNA): TGTGCCAGCATCTTATCAGGGGAGTATGGCTACACCTTC. Protein sequence: CASILSGEYGYTF.

Points on this clonotype: A far larger clone differs by one base, so this is likely a read error. The rearrangement links TRBV3-1 to TRBJ2-5; possible D gene TRBD1, 5 bases. Judging by the DNA end, TRBJ2-1 fits better; the J call may be wrong. CDR1 LGHDT and CDR2 YNNKEL come from the germline V gene (reference sequence). The CDR3 is 12 amino acids. Here the CDR3 reads CASSRVTEEQFF. CDR3 in DNA: TGTGCCAGCAGCCGAGTGACAGAAGAGCAGTTCTTC.

This clonotype was recorded a few times. This chain joins TRBV27 and TRBJ1-6, with 11 bases that match TRBD1. The length of the CDR3 is 15 residues. Trimming at V came to 7 bases and at J to 9 bases, leaving 8 bases not matched to a gene. Per the germline V gene, CDR1 is MNHEY and CDR2 is SMNVEV (reference sequence). In DNA form, the CDR3 reads TGTGCCAGCACAGCCTCGGACAGGGGGCGTTCACCCCTCCACTTT. Translation: CASTASDRGRSPLHF.

The table lists this clonotype with many counts. This chain joins TRBV2 and TRBJ2-5, with 10 bases aligning to TRBD1. The germline V gene has CDR1 SNHLY and CDR2 FYNNEI. After removal of 6 bases from V and 3 bases from J, the junction contained 1 base not matched to a gene. The CDR3 totals 13 residues. This CDR3 reads CASRGTGEETQYF. The CDR3 coding sequence is TGTGCCAGCAGGGGGACAGGGGAAGAGACCCAGTACTTC.

This clonotype was counted at least ten times. The gene calls are TRBV20-1 and TRBJ2-7, with unresolved D. Per germline, CDR1 DFQATT and CDR2 SNEGSKA (reference sequence). The CDR3 contains 11 residues. Trimming took off 4 bases at V and 2 bases at J, with 6 bases between the two ends. The CDR3 DNA is TGCAGTGCTATGGGTCCCTACGAGCAGTACTTC. Residues: CSAMGPYEQYF.

This chain uses TRBV7-2 with TRBJ2-6; D unclear. Germline V gene data show CDR1 as SGHTA and CDR2 as FQGNSA. V dropped 2 bases and J dropped 0 bases, with 14 bases sitting between them. The CDR3 is made up of 18 amino acids. The CDR3 spells CASSLNSHRISGANVLTF. CDR3 nucleotides: TGTGCCAGCAGCTTAAACTCCCACCGTATCTCTGGGGCCAACGTCCTGACTTTC.

The rearrangement links TRBV7-9 to TRBJ2-2; the match to TRBD1 covers 8 bases. The V and J ends lost 5 bases and 3 bases, in that order; junction bases with no gene match: 5. Germline values: CDR1 SEHNR, CDR2 FQNEAQ (reference sequence). The CDR3 contains 15 residues. CDR3 region: CASSTVTGDTGELFF. The CDR3 DNA sequence: TGTGCCAGCAGCACCGTGACAGGGGACACCGGGGAGCTGTTTTTT.

In its sample, this clonotype is medium-sized. V is TRBV27 and J is TRBJ1-5; possible D gene TRBD1, 5 bases. CDR1 and CDR2 (germline): MNHEY, SMNVEV (reference sequence). Trimming removed 2 bases at V and 10 bases at J, with 12 bases between. The length of the CDR3 is 13 residues. The CDR3 DNA reads as TGTGCCAGCAGTTTAACCGACGGGGGTCCCCAGCATTTT. Translating gives CASSLTDGGPQHF.

In DNA, the CDR3 is TGTGCCAGCAGTTCCCTAGCGGGGGGCACAGATACGCAGTATTTT. Translating gives CASSSLAGGTDTQYF. The chain couples TRBV6-4 to TRBJ2-3; 10 bases are a match to TRBD2. Germline CDR1 MRHNA, CDR2 SNTAGT. The ends lost 5 bases at V and 1 base at J; junction bases unmatched: 3. The CDR3 sequence is 15 residues long.

This clonotype was seen ten or more times. The chain recombines TRBV7-2 with TRBJ2-5; 7 bases line up with TRBD1. J lost 9 bases, V lost 0 bases, and 1 base had no gene match. Germline CDR1 and CDR2: SGHTA and FQGNSA. This CDR3 is built from 12 residues. The DNA of the CDR3 is TGTGCCAGCAGCTTAGCGCAGGGGGCCCAGTACTTC. This sequence encodes CASSLAQGAQYF. Full variable domain (outside the CDR3, taken from reference TRBV7-2 and TRBJ2-5): GAGVSQSPSNKVTEKGKDVELRCDPISGHTALYWYRQSLGQGLEFLIYFQGNSAPDKSGLPSDRFSAERTGGSVSTLTIQRTQQEDSAVYLCASSLAQGAQYFGPGTRLLVL.

This chain joins TRBV28 and TRBJ2-3, with D tentatively TRBD2 (6 bases). The CDR3 is 15 residues long. In germline, CDR1 is MDHEN, CDR2 SYDVKM. V was pared by 7 bases and J by 3 bases, with 17 bases between. CDR3: CASIQGGVLTDTQYF. The CDR3 bases are TGTGCCAGCATTCAAGGCGGGGTTCTAACAGATACGCAGTATTTT.

The chain combines TRBV12-3 or TRBV12-4 with TRBJ2-2; possible D gene TRBD1, 6 bases. V was pared by 6 bases and J by 8 bases, with 13 bases between. This CDR3 has 13 residues. DNA for the CDR3: TGTGCCAGCAGGACGACAGGCCCGGGGGAGCTGTTTTTT. It codes for CASRTTGPGELFF.

Points on this clonotype: With a far larger clone one base away, a read error is the likely cause. J is TRBJ2-1 and V is TRBV7-2; TRBD2 agrees at 13 bases. The CDR3 length is 16 residues. V shed 5 bases, J shed 3 bases, and the junction held 4 bases outside the gene matches. The germline V gene encodes CDR1 SGHTA and CDR2 FQGNSA. CDR3 in amino acids: CASSTRLAGGYNEQFF. CDR3 bases: TGTGCCAGCAGCACCCGACTAGCGGGAGGCTACAATGAGCAGTTCTTC.

This clonotype is deemed medium-sized. The chain combines TRBV2 with TRBJ2-7; no clear D. This CDR3 contains 12 residues. Germline-derived CDR1 and CDR2 are SNHLY and FYNNEI. With 6 bases removed from V and 0 bases from J, the gap between germline ends came to 6 bases. CDR3 residues: CASSPSSYEQYF. DNA of the CDR3: TGTGCCAGCAGCCCCAGCTCCTACGAGCAGTACTTC.

Concerning this clonotype itself: This is likely an artifact of a read error, given a far larger clone one base away. The chain combines TRBV6-4 with TRBJ1-5; D not certain. V was shortened by 6 bases and J by 4 bases, with 10 bases between the two germline ends. The length of the CDR3 is 13 residues. Germline-derived CDR1 and CDR2 are MRHNA and SNTAGT. DNA for the CDR3: TGTGCCAGCAGCCTGGATGGGAATCAGCCCCAGCATTTT. Its protein product is CASSLDGNQPQHF.

This chain links TRBV5-1 with TRBJ1-2, with D possibly matching TRBD1 (5 bases). Between the trimmed V and J ends, which lost 3 bases and 8 bases, there was a span of 8 bases. CDR1 is SGHRS and CDR2 is YFSETQ in the germline V gene. The CDR3 contains 11 residues. The CDR3 DNA reads as TGCGCCAGCAGCTCAGGGTTAGGCTACACCTTC. It encodes CASSSGLGYTF. Complete variable domain (other parts from reference TRBV5-1 and TRBJ1-2): KAGVTQTPRYLIKTRGQQVTLSCSPISGHRSVSWYQQTPGQGLQFLFEYFSETQRNKGNFPGRFSGRQFSNSRSEMNVSTLELGDSALYLCASSSGLGYTFGSGTRLTVV.

The chain carries TRBV20-1 and TRBJ2-1, with TRBD1 as a possible D gene (6 bases). This CDR3 has 11 residues. Germline V lookup: CDR1 DFQATT, CDR2 SNEGSKA (reference sequence). The V gene lost 5 bases and the J gene lost 9 bases, with 11 bases spanning the gap. CDR3 bases: TGCAGTGCTGTGGCAGGGGTTGAGCAGTTCTTC. It is translated as CSAVAGVEQFF.

By proportion, this clonotype is medium-sized. The V call is TRBV7-2, the J call TRBJ2-7; a weak D match, TRBD2 (6 bases). This CDR3 has 14 residues. Germline V lookup: CDR1 SGHTA, CDR2 FQGNSA. V lost 5 bases and J 3 bases, leaving 14 bases between the germline ends. CDR3 in amino acids: CASSPEWRDYEQYF. The CDR3 DNA sequence: TGTGCCAGCAGCCCAGAGTGGCGGGACTACGAGCAGTACTTC.

Comment on this clonotype: A far bigger clonotype differs at one base, so this is likely a read error. This chain uses TRBV6-2 or TRBV6-3 with TRBJ1-1; D unclear. Germline loops: CDR1 MNHEY, CDR2 SVGEGT. The CDR3 is made up of 13 amino acids. The CDR3 loop reads CASGPQSNTEALF. The DNA of the CDR3 is TGTGCCAGCGGCCCACAGTCGAACACTGAAGCTCTCTTT.

The chain combines TRBV19 with TRBJ2-3; maybe TRBD2 (6 bases). The CDR3 totals 14 residues. Germline assignment: CDR1 LNHDA and CDR2 SQIVND (reference sequence). The germline V and J ends were trimmed by 4 bases and 5 bases, with 13 bases remaining between them. Here the CDR3 DNA reads TGTGCCAGTAGTACCCTTTTGGGGGGAGATACGCAGTATTTT. Protein: CASSTLLGGDTQYF. Full variable domain (missing parts from reference TRBV19 and TRBJ2-3): DGGITQSPKYLFRKEGQNVTLSCEQNLNHDAMYWYRQDPGQGLRLIYYSQIVNDFQKGDIAEGYSVSREKKESFPLTVTSAQKNPTAFYLCASSTLLGGDTQYFGPGTRLTVL.

Details on this clonotype: This likely stems from a read error, as it lies one base from a far larger clone. The chain uses TRBV6-1 and TRBJ2-5, with 11 positions matching TRBD2. Gene TRBJ2-1 matches the end of the DNA better, so the J call may be wrong. The CDR3 runs 17 residues. Germline V gene lookup returns CDR1 MNHNS and CDR2 SASEGT. The CDR3 bases are TGTTCCAGCAGCCGTACCCGCAGGGGACTAGCGGACAATGAGCAGTTCTTC. Translation gives CSSSRTRRGLADNEQFF.

This clonotype appeared many times. CDR3 nucleotides: TGTGCCAGTAGTCCACGGACAGGGGGCTTAGAAAAACTGTTTTTT. It specifies CASSPRTGGLEKLFF. The rearrangement joins TRBV19 to TRBJ1-4; 11 bases are shared with TRBD1. Per germline, CDR1 LNHDA and CDR2 SQIVND (reference sequence). The CDR3 length is 15 residues. V lost 5 bases, J lost 8 bases, and 7 bases stayed unmatched.

This clonotype was observed at least ten times. In DNA form, the CDR3 reads TGTGCCAGCAGCCTGATAAACAATGAGCAGTTCTTC. This translates into CASSLINNEQFF. The rearrangement uses TRBV7-6 and TRBJ2-1; D not resolved. CDR3 length equals 12 residues. Deletions cut 5 bases from V and 5 bases from J, with 7 bases between. CDR1 and CDR2 from the germline V gene are SGHVS and FNYEAQ.